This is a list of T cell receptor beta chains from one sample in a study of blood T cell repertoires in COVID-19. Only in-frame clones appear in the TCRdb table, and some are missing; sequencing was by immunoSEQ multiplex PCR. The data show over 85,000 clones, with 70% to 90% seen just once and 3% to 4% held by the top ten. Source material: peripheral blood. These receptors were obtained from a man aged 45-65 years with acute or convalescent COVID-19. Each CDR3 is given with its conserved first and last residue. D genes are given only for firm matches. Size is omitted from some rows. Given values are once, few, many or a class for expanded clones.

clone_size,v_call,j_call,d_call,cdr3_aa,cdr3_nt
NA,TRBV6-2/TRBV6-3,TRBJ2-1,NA,CASSLELSGVNEQFF,TGTGCCAGCAGTTTAGAACTCTCCGGGGTGAATGAGCAGTTCTTC
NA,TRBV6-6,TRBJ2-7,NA,CASSQSQSATASYEQYF,TGTGCCAGCAGTCAGTCCCAAAGCGCGACCGCCTCCTACGAGCAGTACTTC
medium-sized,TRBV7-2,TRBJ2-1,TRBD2,CASSFGLAGNNEQFF,TGTGCCAGCAGTTTCGGACTAGCGGGCAACAATGAGCAGTTCTTC
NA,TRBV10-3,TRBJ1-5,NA,CAISDPTRGNQPQHF,TGTGCCATCAGTGACCCCACTCGGGGCAATCAGCCCCAGCATTTT
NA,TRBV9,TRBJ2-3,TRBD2,CASSSRLAGVDTQYF,TGTGCCAGCAGCTCCCGACTAGCGGGGGTAGATACGCAGTATTTT
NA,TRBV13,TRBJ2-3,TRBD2,CASSPPAGGPHTDTQYF,TGTGCCAGCAGTCCCCCCGCGGGAGGACCCCACACAGATACGCAGTATTTT
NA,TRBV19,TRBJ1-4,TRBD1,CASSGTGTNEKLFF,TGTGCCAGCAGCGGGACAGGGACTAATGAAAAACTGTTTTTT
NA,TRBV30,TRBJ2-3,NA,CAWSGLGGGTQYF,TGTGCCTGGAGCGGACTAGGGGGGGGCACGCAGTATTTT
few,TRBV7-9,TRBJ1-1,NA,CASSILQGWRGNTEAFF,TGTGCCAGCAGCATCCTACAGGGATGGAGAGGGAACACTGAAGCTTTCTTT
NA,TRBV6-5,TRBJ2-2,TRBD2,CAIKAGGNTGELFF,TGTGCCATCAAGGCGGGAGGGAACACCGGGGAGCTGTTTTTT
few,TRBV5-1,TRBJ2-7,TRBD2,CASSVGGREYEQYF,TGCGCCAGCAGCGTAGGTGGGCGGGAGTACGAGCAGTACTTC
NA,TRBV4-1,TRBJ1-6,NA,CASSPGGVAHSPLHF,TGCGCCAGCAGCCCCGGCGGCGTGGCGCATTCACCCCTCCACTTT
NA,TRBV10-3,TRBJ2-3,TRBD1,CAISDGGQPTDTQYF,TGTGCCATCAGTGATGGGGGACAGCCGACAGATACGCAGTATTTT
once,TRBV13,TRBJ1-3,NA,CASSPGSGNTIYF,TGTGCCAGCAGCCCCGGTTCTGGAAACACCATATATTTT
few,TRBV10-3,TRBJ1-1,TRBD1,CAAARQGATTEAFF,TGTGCCGCGGCAAGACAGGGGGCTACCACTGAAGCTTTCTTT
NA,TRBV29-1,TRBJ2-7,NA,CSVDDGNRGEQYF,TGCAGCGTTGATGACGGGAACCGTGGCGAGCAGTACTTC
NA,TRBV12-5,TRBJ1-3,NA,CASQGMGLSGNTIYF,TGTGCTAGCCAGGGGATGGGGCTATCTGGAAACACCATATATTTT
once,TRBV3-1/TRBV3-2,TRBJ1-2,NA,CASSRAGGRDGYTF,TGTGCCAGCAGCCGGGCGGGGGGCCGAGATGGCTACACCTTC
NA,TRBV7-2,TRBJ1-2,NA,CASSLFWDTELYGYTF,TGTGCCAGCAGCTTATTTTGGGACACGGAATTATATGGCTACACCTTC
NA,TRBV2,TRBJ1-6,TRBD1,CASRGQDNSPLHF,TGTGCCAGCAGGGGACAGGATAATTCACCCCTCCACTTT
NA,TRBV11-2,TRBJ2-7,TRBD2,CASSLVGASGRGEQYF,TGTGCCAGCAGCTTAGTGGGCGCTAGCGGGAGAGGCGAGCAGTACTTC
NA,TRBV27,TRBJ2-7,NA,CASRRGIPGGSYEQYF,TGTGCCAGCAGACGGGGCATCCCCGGGGGCTCCTACGAGCAGTACTTC
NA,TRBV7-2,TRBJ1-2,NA,CASSFPVTGGYTF,TGTGCCAGCAGCTTCCCGGTGACAGGAGGCTACACCTTC
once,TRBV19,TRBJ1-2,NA,CASSPTRQTNYGYTF,TGTGCCAGTAGTCCGACAAGACAGACAAACTATGGCTACACCTTC
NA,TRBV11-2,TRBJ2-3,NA,CASSVFSGGPGADTQYF,TGTGCCAGCAGCGTCTTCTCCGGGGGGCCCGGGGCAGATACGCAGTATTTT